Shown below are 26 T cell receptor beta chains from a single sample sequenced in a study of shared clonotypes between healthy human individuals. TCRdb's table, derived via immunoSEQ multiplex PCR, lists solely in-frame clones and lacks some. The sample has around 700,000 clones, over 65% seen once; the top ten hold approximately 1.7%. The sequenced sample was memory CD4+ T cells sorted from blood. Subset noted: CD45RA-negative fraction. The receptors here all came from a woman in her twenties or thirties in good health.

The V gene is TRBV11-2, the J gene TRBJ1-5, with D maybe TRBD1 (5 bases). This CDR3 contains 15 residues. V lost 1 base and J 3 bases, leaving 10 bases between the germline ends. Germline V lookup: CDR1 SGHAT, CDR2 FQNNGV. This CDR3 reads CASSLGQWVNQPQHF. CDR3 sequence (DNA): TGTGCCAGCAGCTTAGGACAGTGGGTCAATCAGCCCCAGCATTTT.

The chain couples TRBV28 to TRBJ1-1; D unresolved. This CDR3 has 19 residues. V was clipped by 3 bases and J by 2 bases, with 25 bases between them. Per the germline V gene, CDR1 is MDHEN and CDR2 is SYDVKM. The CDR3 coding sequence is TGTGCCAGCAGTTTGTTTCCCCGGAGATCTCGTCCTCTTAACACTGAAGCTTTCTTT. Amino acids: CASSLFPRRSRPLNTEAFF.

The chain joins TRBV10-1 to TRBJ2-1, with a possible D match to TRBD2 (6 bases). The CDR3 is 14 residues long. Germline CDR1 WNHNN, CDR2 SYGVQD (reference sequence). V was shortened by 4 bases and J by 1 base, with 8 bases between the two germline ends. The CDR3 sequence is CASSGGESYNEQFF. CDR3 coding DNA: TGCGCCAGCAGTGGCGGGGAATCCTACAATGAGCAGTTCTTC.

The chain joins TRBV18 to TRBJ1-1; 8 positions match TRBD1. Germline CDR1 reads KGHSH; CDR2 reads LQKENI. V lost 6 bases to trimming and J lost 6 bases; unmatched junction nucleotides: 9. CDR3 length equals 14 residues. In nucleotides, the CDR3 is TGTGCCAGCTCCGGACAGGGTTTTCTCTCTGAAGCTTTCTTT. Encoded protein: CASSGQGFLSEAFF.

The chain is built from TRBV11-3 and TRBJ1-1; 9 bases map to TRBD1. Germline assignment: CDR1 SGHNT and CDR2 YENEEA. The CDR3 consists of 14 residues. V trimming: 5 bases; J trimming: 5 bases; junction bases outside the gene matches: 6. The CDR3 here is CASSRRQGDTEAFF. The DNA of the CDR3 is TGTGCCAGCAGCCGCCGACAGGGGGATACTGAAGCTTTCTTT.

The rearrangement joins TRBV27 to TRBJ2-2; 10 bases agree with TRBD2. Germline values: CDR1 MNHEY, CDR2 SMNVEV (reference sequence). V shed 6 bases, J shed 1 base, and the junction held 5 bases outside the gene matches. CDR3 length: 16 residues. The CDR3 reads CASSSPSGRNTGELFF. In DNA form, the CDR3 reads TGTGCCAGCAGCTCCCCTAGCGGGAGGAACACCGGGGAGCTGTTTTTT.

This clone was counted once. The rearrangement joins TRBV7-2 to TRBJ2-4; D is possibly TRBD1 (5 bases). CDR1 SGHTA and CDR2 FQGNSA come from the germline V gene. The CDR3 totals 14 residues. V shed 2 bases and J shed 8 bases, with 13 bases lying between them. This chain's CDR3 is CASSLTGRLDIQYF. The CDR3 DNA reads as TGTGCCAGCAGCTTAACAGGCAGGCTGGACATTCAGTACTTC.

The CDR3 bases are TGCGCCAGCAGCTTGGATCTAGCGGGACCCCTCGATGAGCAGTTCTTC. This codes for CASSLDLAGPLDEQFF. J is TRBJ2-1 and V is TRBV5-1; 9 bases fit TRBD2. The J segment lost 8 bases and the V segment lost 0 bases, leaving 9 bases of the junction unmatched. Looked up from germline, CDR1 is SGHRS and CDR2 is YFSETQ. This CDR3 has 16 residues.

Turning to this clone: Other DNA variants within this sample encode the same CDR3. The V and J genes are TRBV20-1 and TRBJ2-7; D not resolved. The CDR3 spans 10 residues. The V gene's germline CDR1 is DFQATT and CDR2 SNEGSKA (reference sequence). The V gene lost 5 bases and the J gene lost 4 bases, with 6 bases spanning the gap. The CDR3 DNA reads TGCAGTGCTGGTCCTTACGAGCAGTACTTC. Translation: CSAGPYEQYF.

The chain is built from TRBV19 and TRBJ2-2, with D possibly TRBD2 on 5 matching bases. Between the trimmed V and J ends, which lost 4 bases and 3 bases, there was a span of 9 bases. The CDR3 is made up of 14 amino acids. CDR1 LNHDA and CDR2 SQIVND come from the germline V gene (reference sequence). CDR3 sequence: CASSRGRDTGELFF. CDR3 coding DNA: TGTGCCAGTAGTAGAGGGCGGGACACCGGGGAGCTGTTTTTT.

This clone was counted between two and nine times. The chain recombines TRBV5-1 with TRBJ2-1; 14 bases agree with TRBD2. The V segment lost 4 bases and the J segment 8 bases; nucleotides outside the gene matches: 8. Germline CDR1 and CDR2: SGHRS and YFSETQ. The length of the CDR3 is 16 residues. DNA of the CDR3: TGCGCCAGCAGCGCCACTCCGGGACTAGCGGGAGATGAGCAGTTCTTC. Translation gives CASSATPGLAGDEQFF.

This chain joins TRBV7-2 and TRBJ2-1; no firm D call. CDR3 length: 12 residues. V was shortened by 5 bases and J by 8 bases, with 10 bases between the two germline ends. Germline CDR1 SGHTA, CDR2 FQGNSA. The CDR3 DNA reads TGTGCCAGCAGCCCAAGTTTTCATGAGCAGTTCTTC. Protein: CASSPSFHEQFF.

This clone was seen once. Other DNA sequences within the sample encode an identical CDR3. The chain joins TRBV19 to TRBJ2-1; tentatively, D is TRBD2 (5 bases). V was pared by 1 base and J by 8 bases, with 9 bases between. This CDR3 comprises 13 residues. CDR1 is LNHDA, CDR2 SQIVND, per germline (reference sequence). The CDR3 spells CASSIAGGDEQFF. As DNA, the CDR3 is TGTGCCAGTAGTATAGCAGGAGGCGATGAGCAGTTCTTC.

The genes are TRBV28 and TRBJ2-7; 11 bases map to TRBD2. The CDR3 runs 15 residues. Unmatched junction bases numbered 6, after V lost 5 bases and J lost 3 bases. Per the germline V gene, CDR1 is MDHEN and CDR2 is SYDVKM. The CDR3 region is CASSLGGTSGYEQYF. CDR3 nucleotides: TGTGCCAGCAGTCTAGGGGGGACTAGCGGCTACGAGCAGTACTTC. Full variable domain (outside the CDR3, taken from reference TRBV28 and TRBJ2-7): DVKVTQSSRYLVKRTGEKVFLECVQDMDHENMFWYRQDPGLGLRLIYFSYDVKMKEKGDIPEGYSVSREKKERFSLILESASTNQTSMYLCASSLGGTSGYEQYFGPGTRLTVT.

V is TRBV19 and J is TRBJ1-1; D is undetermined. Germline loops: CDR1 LNHDA, CDR2 SQIVND (reference sequence). V lost 7 bases and J lost 5, with 8 bases in between. This CDR3 is 11 amino acids long. The CDR3 nucleotides read TGTGCCAGTAAGGAGGCTACTGAAGCTTTCTTT. Its translation: CASKEATEAFF.

Comment on this clone: This CDR3 is also generated by other DNA sequences in the sample. The chain has TRBV11-2 and TRBJ2-7; TRBD1 matches 7 bases. Losses at the gene ends were 2 bases for V and 4 bases for J; bases not matched to a gene: 5. CDR1 and CDR2 (germline): SGHAT, FQNNGV. This CDR3 is built from 14 residues. The CDR3 DNA reads TGTGCCAGCAGCTTATCGAGGGGGCTGTACGAGCAGTACTTC. It is translated as CASSLSRGLYEQYF. Full variable domain (remainder filled in from reference TRBV11-2 and TRBJ2-7): EAGVAQSPRYKIIEKRQSVAFWCNPISGHATLYWYQQILGQGPKLLIQFQNNGVVDDSQLPKDRFSAERLKGVDSTLKIQPAKLEDSAVYLCASSLSRGLYEQYFGPGTRLTVT.

The chain recombines TRBV4-1 with TRBJ1-5; weak D call: TRBD1 (6 bases). With 2 bases removed from V and 9 bases from J, the gap between germline ends came to 11 bases. The germline gives CDR1 MGHRA, CDR2 YSYEKL. The length of the CDR3 is 13 residues. This chain's CDR3 is CASSQFQGLPQHF. CDR3 nucleotide sequence: TGCGCCAGCAGCCAATTTCAGGGGCTGCCCCAGCATTTT.

For the CDR3, the DNA is TGTGCCAGCAGCGAGGGACTAGCGGGAGGTGTCAATGAGCAGTTCTTC. The encoded protein is CASSEGLAGGVNEQFF. The rearrangement joins TRBV7-7 to TRBJ2-1; TRBD2 matches 15 bases. The germline CDR1 and CDR2 sequences are SSHAT and FNYEAQ (reference sequence). J was trimmed by 6 bases and V by 5 bases; bases with no gene match: 5. The CDR3 length is 16 residues.

J is TRBJ1-3 and V is TRBV7-8; D gene ambiguous. Germline CDR1 and CDR2: SGHVS and FQNEAQ. The CDR3 spans 14 residues. Deletions cut 5 bases from V and 1 base from J, with 9 bases between. CDR3 region: CASSNSVSGNTIYF. The CDR3 nucleotides are TGTGCCAGCAGCAACAGTGTGTCTGGAAACACCATATATTTT. Supplemented by reference TRBV7-8 and TRBJ1-3, the full variable domain reads GAGVSQSPRYKVAKRGQDVALRCDPISGHVSLFWYQQALGQGPEFLTYFQNEAQLDKSGLPSDRFFAERPEGSVSTLKIQRTQQEDSAVYLCASSNSVSGNTIYFGEGSWLTVV.

This chain links TRBV5-8 with TRBJ2-2, with D unresolved. The CDR3 consists of 16 residues. CDR1 is SGHTS and CDR2 is YDEGEE in the germline V gene. Trimming shortened V by 0 bases and J by 9 bases, and 18 bases separated the two germline ends. The CDR3 sequence: CASSLVKGSLYRELFF. The CDR3 DNA sequence: TGTGCCAGCAGCTTGGTGAAGGGAAGTCTTTACCGGGAGCTGTTTTTT.

The genes are TRBV13 and TRBJ2-7, with 11 positions matching TRBD1. Germline V gives CDR1 PRHDT, CDR2 FYEKMQ (reference sequence). This CDR3 contains 16 residues. With 3 bases clipped from V and 1 base from J, the junction kept 5 bases outside the gene matches. DNA for the CDR3: TGTGCCAGCAGCTTGTTCCGGGACAGGGGGTCCTACGAGCAGTACTTC. Residues: CASSLFRDRGSYEQYF.

V and J are TRBV6-5 and TRBJ1-1; D gene ambiguous. The CDR3 has 15 amino acids. Trimming shortened V by 2 bases and J by 0 bases, and 10 bases separated the two germline ends. In germline, CDR1 is MNHEY, CDR2 SVGAGI. CDR3 residues: CASSYTDGLNTEAFF. DNA for the CDR3: TGTGCCAGCAGTTACACCGACGGCTTGAACACTGAAGCTTTCTTT.

This clone was seen once. The chain uses TRBV4-2 and TRBJ2-4; possible D gene TRBD2, 5 bases. Trimming took off 7 bases at V and 15 bases at J, with 25 bases between the two ends. The germline V gene has CDR1 LGHNA and CDR2 YNFKEQ. The CDR3 runs to 14 residues. The CDR3 is CASKSLGSGPFLYF. CDR3 nucleotide sequence: TGTGCCAGCAAGTCTTTAGGGAGTGGACCATTTCTGTACTTC.

The chain recombines TRBV11-3 with TRBJ2-3; TRBD2 matches at 9 bases. The junction had 8 bases not matched to a gene; V was cut back by 2 bases and J by 2 bases. The CDR3 totals 17 residues. In germline, CDR1 is SGHNT, CDR2 YENEEA. Here the CDR3 reads CASSLNQREDHTDTQYF. As DNA, the CDR3 is TGTGCCAGCAGCTTAAACCAGCGGGAGGACCACACAGATACGCAGTATTTT.

V is TRBV5-1 and J is TRBJ2-3; the D is unclear. V was trimmed by 3 bases and J by 5 bases, leaving 16 bases between them. Germline CDR1 SGHRS, CDR2 YFSETQ. The CDR3 is 15 residues long. The CDR3 reads CASSSSRVQQDTQYF. CDR3 DNA sequence: TGCGCCAGCAGCTCGTCAAGGGTACAGCAAGATACGCAGTATTTT.

V is TRBV2 and J is TRBJ2-7; D is perhaps TRBD1 (5 bases). CDR1 SNHLY and CDR2 FYNNEI come from the germline V gene. The CDR3 runs to 12 residues. The V and J ends lost 6 bases and 3 bases respectively, with 9 bases between them. The CDR3 is CASRIDSYEQYF. The CDR3 nucleotides read TGTGCCAGCAGGATTGACAGCTACGAGCAGTACTTC.